These 18 T cell receptor beta chains share one sample of origin, sequenced in a study of CD8+ T cells in alopecia areata. Extracted RNA was reverse transcribed into cDNA, the sequencing template. The protocol was immunoSEQ multiplex PCR, while the TCRdb copy is restricted to in-frame clones and leaves out a portion. The profile covers 150,000 to 200,000 clones, with more than 55% appearing a single time and 1.3% taken by the ten largest. Treatment specified: oral pan-JAK inhibitor, 5-10 mg twice daily. Sample: CD4+ T cells sorted from blood, taken between weeks 47 and 50, from a patient treated with tofacitinib. Receptors originate from a human donor with alopecia areata.

This chain joins TRBV29-1 and TRBJ1-1, with D possibly being TRBD1 (5 bases). CDR1 and CDR2 from the germline V gene are SQVTM and ANQGSEA. The CDR3 covers 13 residues. With 7 bases removed from V and 6 bases from J, the gap between germline ends came to 18 bases. The chain's CDR3 is CSALGDTRAEAFF. The CDR3 coding sequence is TGCAGCGCCTTGGGGGATACGAGGGCTGAAGCTTTCTTT.

The V call is TRBV29-1, the J call TRBJ2-5, with 10 bases fitting TRBD1. After removal of 4 bases from V and 5 bases from J, the junction contained 4 bases not matched to a gene. Germline CDR1 SQVTM, CDR2 ANQGSEA. The CDR3 covers 13 residues. The CDR3 spells CSVAMTGGETQYF. The CDR3 region has the DNA TGCAGCGTTGCCATGACAGGGGGCGAGACCCAGTACTTC.

V is TRBV10-3 and J is TRBJ1-5; unclear D gene. Germline loops: CDR1 ENHRY, CDR2 SYGVKD. CDR3 length: 14 amino acids. Deletions cut 3 bases from V and 0 bases from J, with 6 bases between. The CDR3 sequence is CAISDGVSNQPQHF. CDR3 nucleotides: TGTGCCATCAGTGACGGAGTTAGCAATCAGCCCCAGCATTTT.

V and J are TRBV7-2 and TRBJ1-1; 7 bases map to TRBD1. With 6 bases clipped from V and 3 bases from J, the junction kept 16 bases outside the gene matches. This CDR3 contains 17 residues. The germline V gene has CDR1 SGHTA and CDR2 FQGNSA. CDR3: CASRSRTGGIGDTEAFF. In nucleotides, the CDR3 is TGTGCCAGCAGGAGTAGGACAGGCGGGATTGGGGACACTGAAGCTTTCTTT.

This clone was found a few times. Other DNA sequences from this sample encode an identical CDR3 as well. The J gene is TRBJ2-7, the V gene TRBV10-3, with 7 nucleotides matching TRBD1. V was clipped by 8 bases and J by 1 base; unmatched bases: 5. The CDR3 contains 13 residues. CDR1 is ENHRY, CDR2 SYGVKD, per germline. The CDR3: CAIGTQGSYEQYF. CDR3 in DNA: TGTGCCATCGGAACACAGGGGTCCTACGAGCAGTACTTC.

The chain employs TRBV7-9 and TRBJ1-1, with 7 bases fitting TRBD1. CDR3 length: 12 amino acids. V shed 8 bases, J shed 9 bases, and the junction held 9 bases outside the gene matches. The germline CDR1 and CDR2 sequences are SEHNR and FQNEAQ (reference sequence). In nucleotides, the CDR3 is TGTGCCAGCGGTCTCGGACAGGTCAAAGCTTTCTTT. This codes for CASGLGQVKAFF. Full variable domain (remainder filled in from reference TRBV7-9 and TRBJ1-1): DTGVSQNPRHKITKRGQNVTFRCDPISEHNRLYWYRQTLGQGPEFLTYFQNEAQLEKSRLLSDRFSAERPKGSFSTLEIQRTEQGDSAMYLCASGLGQVKAFFGQGTRLTVV.

Turning to this clone: Other DNA sequences of this sample code for an identical CDR3. The chain has TRBV30 and TRBJ1-5; D call uncertain. Germline V CDR1 and CDR2: GTSNPN, SVGIG (reference sequence). Trimming shortened V by 1 base and J by 4 bases, and 8 bases separated the two germline ends. This CDR3 is 13 amino acids long. In DNA, the CDR3 is TGTGCCTGGAGTGGGCAGACTAATCAGCCCCAGCATTTT. This gives the protein CAWSGQTNQPQHF.

This clone came up a few times. This chain links TRBV5-1 with TRBJ1-2, with D tentatively TRBD1 (6 bases). Between the trimmed V and J ends, which lost 6 bases and 6 bases, there was a span of 9 bases. Germline loops: CDR1 SGHRS, CDR2 YFSETQ. The CDR3 is 11 amino acids. The CDR3 region is CASTTGNGYTF. Written as DNA, the CDR3 is TGCGCCAGCACCACAGGGAATGGCTACACCTTC.

The CDR3 sequence: CSVEQKDRGGYTF. In nucleotides, the CDR3 is TGCAGCGTTGAACAAAAAGACAGGGGCGGCTACACCTTC. This chain uses TRBV29-1 with TRBJ1-2; 8 positions agree with TRBD1. CDR1 and CDR2 (germline): SQVTM, ANQGSEA. V shed 2 bases and J 8 bases; nucleotides not matched to a gene: 7. The CDR3 length is 13 residues.

The chain couples TRBV30 to TRBJ1-5, with D possibly TRBD1 on 6 matching bases. CDR1 is GTSNPN and CDR2 is SVGIG in the germline V gene (reference sequence). Trimming shortened V by 1 base and J by 4 bases, and 11 bases separated the two germline ends. The CDR3 has 14 amino acids. The CDR3 DNA follows: TGTGCCTGGAGTGGGACAGCTTCAAATCAGCCCCAGCATTTT. The encoded protein is CAWSGTASNQPQHF. Variable domain in full (rest from reference TRBV30 and TRBJ1-5): SQTIHQWPATLVQPVGSPLSLECTVEGTSNPNLYWYRQAAGRGLQLLFYSVGIGQISSEVPQNLSASRPQDRQFILSSKKLLLSDSGFYLCAWSGTASNQPQHFGDGTRLSIL.

The chain couples TRBV30 to TRBJ1-4, with no clear D. V was shortened by 1 base and J by 11 bases, with 20 bases between the two germline ends. The CDR3 sequence is 15 residues long. Germline values: CDR1 GTSNPN, CDR2 SVGIG (reference sequence). The CDR3: CAWSAPGITHGKLFF. The CDR3 DNA reads TGTGCCTGGAGTGCTCCGGGGATTACCCATGGGAAACTGTTTTTT.

The gene calls are TRBV4-3 and TRBJ2-2; tentative D call: TRBD2 (6 bases). Germline CDR1 reads LGHNA; CDR2 reads YSLEER. V dropped 1 base and J dropped 1 base, with 10 bases sitting between them. This CDR3 region has 16 residues. The CDR3 protein is CASSQAFGGNTGELFF. In DNA, the CDR3 is TGCGCCAGCAGCCAAGCATTCGGGGGGAACACCGGGGAGCTGTTTTTT.

This clone was found a few times. The chain employs TRBV20-1 and TRBJ2-5; D gene ambiguous. V shed 2 bases and J shed 6 bases, with 7 bases lying between them. The V gene's germline CDR1 is DFQATT and CDR2 SNEGSKA (reference sequence). This CDR3 region has 11 residues. The CDR3 spells CSARLGQTQYF. CDR3 DNA: TGCAGTGCTAGACTGGGTCAGACCCAGTACTTC.

In this sample, this clone turned up a few times. The chain carries TRBV11-2 and TRBJ2-5, with TRBD1 matching over 8 bases. J was trimmed by 2 bases and V by 4 bases; bases with no gene match: 12. The CDR3 totals 17 residues. CDR1 and CDR2 from the germline V gene are SGHAT and FQNNGV. The CDR3 DNA follows: TGTGCCAGCAGCTCCCCTATCTCGACAGGGGCACAAGAGACCCAGTACTTC. It encodes CASSSPISTGAQETQYF.

The chain uses TRBV5-4 and TRBJ2-7; 9 positions agree with TRBD1. Trimming took 4 bases from V and 3 from J; bases not matched to a gene: 14. The CDR3 sequence is 17 residues long. Germline V gene sequence: CDR1 SGHNT, CDR2 YYREEE (reference sequence). DNA for the CDR3: TGTGCCAGCAGCCAAGCATCGGGGACAGGGAGAATCTACGAGCAGTACTTC. This gives the protein CASSQASGTGRIYEQYF.

Concerning this clone itself: Other DNA variants within this sample encode the same CDR3. The J gene is TRBJ1-5, the V gene TRBV30; D is ambiguous. CDR3 size: 13 residues. The V end lost 2 bases, the J end lost 8 bases, and 13 bases lay between the germline ends. The germline gives CDR1 GTSNPN, CDR2 SVGIG (reference sequence). CDR3 in amino acids: CAWSLGDVEPQHF. The DNA of the CDR3 is TGTGCCTGGAGTTTAGGAGATGTTGAGCCCCAGCATTTT.

This clone showed up many times. CDR3 nucleotides: TGTGCCAGTACTCCTACCCGGAACCAGGGGAAGAAAGACTATGGCTACACCTTC. It yields the protein CASTPTRNQGKKDYGYTF. The chain carries TRBV19 and TRBJ1-2; a weak D match, TRBD1 (6 bases). V lost 7 bases to trimming and J lost 3 bases, with 27 bases between them. This CDR3 has 18 amino acids. CDR1 and CDR2 (germline): LNHDA, SQIVND (reference sequence).

V and J are TRBV28 and TRBJ2-5, with D possibly TRBD1 on 5 matching bases. Germline assignment: CDR1 MDHEN and CDR2 SYDVKM. The V end was cut by 5 bases, the J end by 4 bases, with 23 bases between. The CDR3 extends over 17 amino acids. CDR3 sequence: CASSPPPLQVAGETQYF. CDR3 bases: TGTGCCAGCAGTCCTCCTCCGCTACAGGTAGCTGGAGAGACCCAGTACTTC. Full variable domain (missing parts from reference TRBV28 and TRBJ2-5): DVKVTQSSRYLVKRTGEKVFLECVQDMDHENMFWYRQDPGLGLRLIYFSYDVKMKEKGDIPEGYSVSREKKERFSLILESASTNQTSMYLCASSPPPLQVAGETQYFGPGTRLLVL.